These 21 T cell receptor beta chains were all obtained from the same sample, sequenced in a study of blood T cell repertoires in COVID-19. Generated by immunoSEQ multiplex PCR, the TCRdb table keeps only in-frame clones and is missing some. In the table there are over 100,000 clones, about 89% of which are singletons. Material: peripheral blood. These receptor sequences come from a man aged 60-69 years with COVID-19, enrolled during active disease.

The V gene is TRBV25-1, the J gene TRBJ1-2, with D possibly being TRBD1 (6 bases). Trimming pared 3 bases from V and 9 bases from J, leaving 20 bases between. The V gene's germline CDR1 is MGHDK and CDR2 SYGVNS. This CDR3 contains 15 residues. CDR3 nucleotide sequence: TGTGCCAGCAGTGATCCGGACAGAGGGCCCGGGAGCTACACCTTC. It encodes CASSDPDRGPGSYTF.

The chain is built from TRBV5-1 and TRBJ2-7; a weak D match, TRBD1 (5 bases). CDR1 is SGHRS, CDR2 YFSETQ, per germline. Trimming took 0 bases from V and 1 from J, leaving 8 bases between them. The CDR3 length is 14 residues. For the CDR3, the DNA is TGCGCCAGCAGCTTGGAGGGGTGGTCCTACGAGCAGTACTTC. This sequence encodes CASSLEGWSYEQYF.

The chain carries TRBV27 and TRBJ1-2; D remains ambiguous. This CDR3 spans 13 amino acids. Germline CDR1 MNHEY, CDR2 SMNVEV (reference sequence). Trimming cost V 4 bases and J 1 base, with 7 bases left between them. CDR3 in DNA: TGTGCCAGCAGTTATTATAATAACTATGGCTACACCTTC. Encoded protein: CASSYYNNYGYTF.

The chain is built from TRBV5-8 and TRBJ2-7; D call uncertain. Trimming took off 4 bases at V and 0 bases at J, with 8 bases between the two ends. This CDR3 has 13 residues. Germline values: CDR1 SGHTS, CDR2 YDEGEE. CDR3 DNA: TGTGCCAGCAGCCCCCAGGACTCCTACGAGCAGTACTTC. The encoded protein is CASSPQDSYEQYF.

The genes are TRBV10-3 and TRBJ1-1, with 7 bases fitting TRBD1. V was clipped by 0 bases and J by 1 base; unmatched bases: 5. Germline V gene lookup returns CDR1 ENHRY and CDR2 SYGVKD. The CDR3 loop spans 16 amino acids. The CDR3 nucleotides are TGTGCCATCAGTGAGTCAGCAGGGACAGAGAACACTGAAGCTTTCTTT. Protein sequence: CAISESAGTENTEAFF.

This sequence joins TRBV19 and TRBJ1-1; the match to TRBD1 covers 8 bases. The germline CDR1 and CDR2 sequences are LNHDA and SQIVND (reference sequence). V gave up 3 bases and J gave up 1 base; unmatched junction bases: 7. This CDR3 has 16 residues. The CDR3 DNA reads as TGTGCCAGTAGTATCAGTCCCGGGACAGGGAACACTGAAGCTTTCTTT. It codes for CASSISPGTGNTEAFF.

V and J are TRBV4-1 and TRBJ1-1; 12 positions match TRBD1. The CDR3 totals 16 residues. Germline V gene lookup returns CDR1 MGHRA and CDR2 YSYEKL. Trimming cost V 0 bases and J 5 bases; bases outside gene matches: 4. In DNA, the CDR3 is TGCGCCAGCAGCCAAGAGGGACAGGGGGCTCGGACTGAAGCTTTCTTT. This codes for CASSQEGQGARTEAFF.

This chain joins TRBV9 and TRBJ2-5, with TRBD1 matching over 7 bases. Losses at the gene ends were 3 bases for V and 5 bases for J; bases not matched to a gene: 10. Germline V gene data show CDR1 as SGDLS and CDR2 as YYNGEE. This CDR3 is built from 15 residues. The CDR3 is CASSAGLTGVETQYF. The DNA for the CDR3 is TGTGCCAGCAGCGCGGGATTAACAGGGGTGGAGACCCAGTACTTC.

The chain uses TRBV4-1 and TRBJ1-2; possibly TRBD1 for D (6 bases). The germline V and J ends were trimmed by 2 bases and 8 bases, with 15 bases remaining between them. CDR3 length: 14 residues. The germline gives CDR1 MGHRA, CDR2 YSYEKL. The CDR3 is CASSQSHRVGGYTF. CDR3 nucleotides: TGCGCCAGCAGCCAATCGCACAGGGTAGGCGGCTACACCTTC.

This clone showed up just a few times. This chain joins TRBV5-4 and TRBJ2-1, with 8 bases aligning to TRBD1. From germline, CDR1 is SGHNT and CDR2 YYREEE (reference sequence). V lost 2 bases, J lost 5 bases, and 9 bases stayed unmatched. The CDR3 is 16 amino acids. The CDR3, as DNA: TGTGCCAGCAGCTTTTGGGGAACAGGGGGGAACAATGAGCAGTTCTTC. Its protein is CASSFWGTGGNNEQFF.

This clone was seen just once. The rearrangement links TRBV15 to TRBJ1-4; D unresolved. CDR1 is LNHNV and CDR2 is YYDKDF in the germline V gene (reference sequence). V was trimmed by 4 bases and J by 4 bases, leaving 16 bases between them. The CDR3 has 16 residues. CDR3 sequence: CATSTQMARRNEKLFF. DNA for the CDR3: TGTGCCACCAGCACCCAGATGGCGAGGCGTAATGAAAAACTGTTTTTT.

This clone was detected once. This chain uses TRBV19 with TRBJ2-7; D is possibly TRBD1 (6 bases). Trimming pared 2 bases from V and 3 bases from J, leaving 8 bases between. The CDR3 covers 13 residues. Germline CDR1 LNHDA, CDR2 SQIVND (reference sequence). This CDR3 is CASSITQGYEQYF. The CDR3 DNA follows: TGTGCCAGTAGTATAACACAGGGCTACGAGCAGTACTTC.

This chain links TRBV10-2 with TRBJ1-2, with 9 bases identical to TRBD1. CDR3 length: 14 residues. Germline CDR1 WSHSY, CDR2 SAAADI. Trimming cost V 0 bases and J 4 bases; bases outside gene matches: 0. CDR3 DNA sequence: TGCGCCAGCAGTGAGTCGGGACAGGGCTATGGCTACACCTTC. Residues: CASSESGQGYGYTF.

V and J are TRBV5-6 and TRBJ2-1, with 8 bases identical to TRBD2. J gave up 3 bases and V 2 bases, and 4 bases lay outside the gene matches. The germline V gene has CDR1 SGHDT and CDR2 YYEEEE. There are 15 residues in the CDR3. CDR3 loop: CASSLAGEGYNEQFF. CDR3 nucleotide sequence: TGTGCCAGCAGCTTAGCGGGGGAGGGCTACAATGAGCAGTTCTTC.

The V gene is TRBV5-1, the J gene TRBJ2-7; 11 bases map to TRBD1. The CDR3 spans 13 residues. V shed 5 bases, J shed 7 bases, and the junction held 5 bases outside the gene matches. Per the germline V gene, CDR1 is SGHRS and CDR2 is YFSETQ. The CDR3 DNA sequence: TGCGCCAGCAGTGGTGGGACAGGGGGAGAGCAGTACTTC. Translation: CASSGGTGGEQYF.

J is TRBJ1-2 and V is TRBV5-6; 7 nucleotides match TRBD1. Germline V gene lookup returns CDR1 SGHDT and CDR2 YYEEEE. V was pared by 4 bases and J by 6 bases, with 12 bases of the junction left unmatched. This CDR3 spans 15 amino acids. The chain's CDR3 is CASSPEFLGGDGYTF. The CDR3, as DNA: TGTGCCAGCAGCCCGGAGTTCTTAGGGGGCGATGGCTACACCTTC. Filled out from reference TRBV5-6 and TRBJ1-2, the complete variable domain reads DAGVTQSPTHLIKTRGQQVTLRCSPKSGHDTVSWYQQALGQGPQFIFQYYEEEERQRGNFPDRFSGHQFPNYSSELNVNALLLGDSALYLCASSPEFLGGDGYTFGSGTRLTVV.

A single count supports this clone. The CDR3 loop reads CASRIQGAGTEAFF. The CDR3 bases are TGTGCCAGCAGGATACAGGGGGCGGGCACTGAAGCTTTCTTT. The V call is TRBV27, the J call TRBJ1-1; 9 bases are a match to TRBD1. Germline lookup yields CDR1 MNHEY and CDR2 SMNVEV (reference sequence). J gave up 4 bases and V 6 bases, and 6 bases lay outside the gene matches. This CDR3 has 14 residues.

This clone came up once. J is TRBJ1-6 and V is TRBV6-6, with D unresolved. The CDR3 loop spans 15 amino acids. Germline V gene data show CDR1 as MNHNY and CDR2 as SVGAGI (reference sequence). Trimming shortened V by 6 bases and J by 0 bases, and 9 bases separated the two germline ends. As DNA, the CDR3 is TGTGCCAGCAGCCAGAGGAGCTCCTATAATTCACCCCTCCACTTT. It yields the protein CASSQRSSYNSPLHF.

Only one count was recorded for this clone. CDR3 loop: CASSLDRGDTQYF. The CDR3 nucleotides read TGTGCCAGCAGCTTAGATCGAGGGGATACGCAGTATTTT. V usage is TRBV7-8 and J usage is TRBJ2-3; D might be TRBD2 (5 bases). In germline, CDR1 is SGHVS, CDR2 FQNEAQ. Trimming cost V 1 base and J 6 bases, with 8 bases left between them. CDR3 size: 13 residues. Based on the CDR3 plus reference TRBV7-8 and TRBJ2-3, the full variable domain is GAGVSQSPRYKVAKRGQDVALRCDPISGHVSLFWYQQALGQGPEFLTYFQNEAQLDKSGLPSDRFFAERPEGSVSTLKIQRTQQEDSAVYLCASSLDRGDTQYFGPGTRLTVL.

The chain couples TRBV4-3 to TRBJ1-1; D gene ambiguous. The CDR3 sequence is 13 residues long. V was trimmed by 0 bases and J by 7 bases, leaving 9 bases between them. Looked up from germline, CDR1 is LGHNA and CDR2 is YSLEER. CDR3 region: CASSQDYGYEAFF. In DNA, the CDR3 is TGCGCCAGCAGCCAAGATTACGGGTATGAAGCTTTCTTT.

The chain recombines TRBV2 with TRBJ2-7, with D possibly matching TRBD2 (5 bases). The CDR3 is 15 residues long. Germline lookup yields CDR1 SNHLY and CDR2 FYNNEI. V lost 7 bases, J lost 3 bases, and 19 bases lay in between. CDR3 in DNA: TGTGCCAGCACCGGGATCGTTGACCCTCGCTACGAGCAGTACTTC. Translating it yields CASTGIVDPRYEQYF.